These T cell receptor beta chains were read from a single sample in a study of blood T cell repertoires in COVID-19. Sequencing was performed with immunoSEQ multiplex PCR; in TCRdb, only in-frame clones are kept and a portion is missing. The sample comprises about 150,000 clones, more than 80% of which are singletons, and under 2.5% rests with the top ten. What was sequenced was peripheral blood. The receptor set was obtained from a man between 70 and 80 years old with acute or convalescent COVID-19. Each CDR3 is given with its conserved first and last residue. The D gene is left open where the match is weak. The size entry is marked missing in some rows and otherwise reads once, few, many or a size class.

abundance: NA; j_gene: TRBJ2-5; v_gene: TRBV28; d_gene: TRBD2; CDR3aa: CASSLRTGGRETQYF; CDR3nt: TGTGCCAGCAGTCTACGGACGGGAGGACGGGAGACCCAGTACTTC
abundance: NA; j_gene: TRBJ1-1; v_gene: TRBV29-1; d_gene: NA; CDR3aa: CSAPGQLNTEAFF; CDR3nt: TGCAGCGCTCCTGGACAGCTGAACACTGAAGCTTTCTTT
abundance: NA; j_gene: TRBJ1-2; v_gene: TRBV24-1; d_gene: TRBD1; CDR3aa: CATSDSRTGVGGYTF; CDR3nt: TGTGCCACCAGTGATTCTCGGACAGGGGTCGGTGGCTACACCTTC
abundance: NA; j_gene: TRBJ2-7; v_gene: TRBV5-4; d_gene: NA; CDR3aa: CASSLDQGPGEQYF; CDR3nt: TGTGCCAGCAGCTTGGATCAGGGCCCGGGCGAGCAGTACTTC
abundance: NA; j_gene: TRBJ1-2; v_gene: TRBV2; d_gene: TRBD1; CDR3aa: CASRDRGLWDGYTF; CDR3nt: TGTGCCAGCAGGGACAGGGGCCTCTGGGATGGCTACACCTTC
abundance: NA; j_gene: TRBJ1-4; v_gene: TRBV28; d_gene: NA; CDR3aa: CASSFGLNEKLFF; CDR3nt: TGTGCCAGCAGTTTTGGCCTTAATGAAAAACTGTTTTTT
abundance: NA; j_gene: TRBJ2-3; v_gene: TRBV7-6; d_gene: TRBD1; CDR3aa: CASSSGGLRASLINTQYF; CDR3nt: TGTGCCAGCAGCTCAGGGGGTTTGAGGGCGTCCCTAATAAATACGCAGTATTTT
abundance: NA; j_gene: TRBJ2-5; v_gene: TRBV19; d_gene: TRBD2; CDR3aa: CASSITSGVQETQYF; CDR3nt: TGTGCCAGTAGTATTACTAGCGGGGTACAAGAGACCCAGTACTTC
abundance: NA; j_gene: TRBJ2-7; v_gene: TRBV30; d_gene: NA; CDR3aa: CAWRAGRTSYEQYF; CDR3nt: TGTGCCTGGAGGGCGGGACGAACTTCCTACGAGCAGTACTTC
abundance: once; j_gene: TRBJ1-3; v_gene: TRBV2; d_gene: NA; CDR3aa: CASSTVSGNTIYF; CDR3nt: TGTGCCAGCAGCACAGTCTCTGGAAACACCATATATTTT
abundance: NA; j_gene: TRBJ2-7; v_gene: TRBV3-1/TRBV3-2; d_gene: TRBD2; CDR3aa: CASSQGLAGVPEQYF; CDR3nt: TGTGCCAGCAGCCAGGGACTAGCGGGGGTACCCGAGCAGTACTTC